The sequence of this T cell receptor (beta chain) was determined in a study of post-analysis software for immune sequencing data. Germline lookup yields CDR1 SGHDT and CDR2 YYEEEE. The ends lost 4 bases at V and 4 bases at J; junction bases unmatched: 14. This CDR3 is 17 amino acids long. With respect to this clonotype: Its specificity is not known.

Study-level results: In patients, TRBV5-6, TRBV5-1 and TRBV20-1 belonged to five TRBV segments found more frequently than in controls. The normalized Chao1 diversity of multiple sclerosis patients was significantly lower than that of controls.

Unique-molecular-identifier-tagged TCR beta cDNA libraries were used. TCRdb called the PCR reads again in MiXCR, with one record for every CDR3 protein. The sample records 820,000 or so distinct CDR3 sequences, approximately 53% being singletons. The specimen sequenced was blood. This rearrangement joins TRBV5-6 to TRBJ2-1; 7 nucleotides agree with TRBD2. The receptor was isolated from a girl aged 5 to 17 with multiple sclerosis. CDR3 DNA sequence: TGTGCCAGCAGCGACGGGTTCAGGCGGGGGAGATACAATGAGCAGTTCTTC. It yields the protein CASSDGFRRGRYNEQFF.